This is a list of T cell receptor beta chains from one sample in a study of OX40 agonist ivuxolimab in advanced cancers. TCRdb's copy holds only in-frame clones and misses some; the assay was immunoSEQ multiplex PCR. This table has fewer than 55,000 clones, roughly nine tenths appearing once. Here the sequenced sample was CD4+ or CD8+ T cells sorted from blood, taken in a trial of the OX40 agonist ivuxolimab. The receptors here all came from an adult with an advanced solid tumor such as melanoma, head and neck, liver or kidney cancer. The CDR3 runs from the conserved cysteine through the conserved F or W. The D gene is left open where the match is weak. For some rows the clone size is stated as once, few or many, or as a class when expanded; others skip it.

>TRBV19|TRBD1|once|TRBJ2-1
CASSRQGASYNEQFF
TGTGCCAGTAGTAGACAGGGGGCCTCCTACAATGAGCAGTTCTTC
>TRBV2|TRBD2|.|TRBJ2-5
CASSGGAGAQETQYF
TGTGCCAGCAGTGGGGGAGCGGGAGCCCAAGAGACCCAGTACTTC
>TRBV27|TRBD1|.|TRBJ2-1
CASSWGQGNNEQFF
TGTGCCAGCAGTTGGGGACAGGGTAACAATGAGCAGTTCTTC
>TRBV19|TRBD2|.|TRBJ2-3
CASSIGGGGPDTQYF
TGTGCCAGTAGTATTGGGGGGGGAGGGCCAGATACGCAGTATTTT
>TRBV7-2|TRBD1|.|TRBJ2-1
CASSFAGTGDEQFF
TGTGCCAGCAGCTTCGCCGGGACAGGGGATGAGCAGTTCTTC
>TRBV4-1|TRBD1|once|TRBJ2-1
CASRRTGSLSSYNEQFF
TGCGCCAGCAGACGGACAGGTTCTCTAAGCTCCTACAATGAGCAGTTCTTC
>TRBV5-8|.|.|TRBJ1-2
CASSAGLLGYTF
TGTGCCAGCAGCGCGGGACTGTTGGGCTACACCTTC
>TRBV10-3|.|.|TRBJ2-1
CAISGTEGSYNEQFF
TGTGCCATCAGTGGAACGGAAGGCTCCTACAATGAGCAGTTCTTC
>TRBV7-3|TRBD2|.|TRBJ2-1
CASSLAAGARNEQFF
TGTGCCAGCAGCTTGGCGGCGGGAGCTAGGAATGAGCAGTTCTTC
>TRBV11-2|TRBD1|.|TRBJ2-7
CASSLSNTGVYEQYF
TGTGCCAGCAGCTTAAGCAACACAGGGGTTTACGAGCAGTACTTC
>TRBV15|TRBD1|.|TRBJ2-7
CATSNRDRVYEQYF
TGTGCCACCAGCAACCGGGACAGGGTCTACGAGCAGTACTTC
>TRBV10-2|.|.|TRBJ2-5
CASNIQALQETQYF
TGCGCCAGCAATATTCAGGCCCTTCAAGAGACCCAGTACTTC
>TRBV10-3|TRBD2|once|TRBJ2-3
CAINPGLAGGTDTQYF
TGTGCCATCAACCCCGGACTAGCGGGGGGCACAGATACGCAGTATTTT
>TRBV27|.|.|TRBJ1-5
CASSRRGGGGNQPQHF
TGTGCCAGCAGCCGTAGAGGGGGAGGGGGCAATCAGCCCCAGCATTTT
>TRBV28|TRBD2|.|TRBJ2-5
CASSTPGRVETQYF
TGTGCCAGCAGTACCCCAGGGAGGGTAGAGACCCAGTACTTC
>TRBV5-1|TRBD1|.|TRBJ2-7
CASSFTGVNEQYF
TGCGCCAGCAGCTTTACAGGGGTCAACGAGCAGTACTTC
>TRBV7-8|.|.|TRBJ2-7
CASSLFGFGSSYEQYF
TGTGCCAGCAGCTTATTCGGATTCGGGTCGTCCTACGAGCAGTACTTC
>TRBV6-6|TRBD1|.|TRBJ1-1
CASSLDRANTEAFF
TGTGCCAGCAGCCTCGACAGGGCAAACACTGAAGCTTTCTTT
>TRBV6-6|.|.|TRBJ2-1
CASSTGSYNEQFF
TGTGCCAGCAGCACAGGGTCCTACAATGAGCAGTTCTTC
>TRBV7-2|TRBD2|.|TRBJ2-3
CASSLRLAGDTDTQYF
TGTGCCAGCAGCTTACGGCTAGCGGGGGACACAGATACGCAGTATTTT
>TRBV5-1|.|.|TRBJ1-1
CASSLQEAVSTEAFF
TGCGCCAGCAGCTTACAGGAAGCTGTAAGCACTGAAGCTTTCTTT
>TRBV7-9|TRBD1|.|TRBJ2-5
CASSLALGQGRSRKETQYF
TGTGCCAGCAGCTTAGCCCTAGGACAGGGACGTTCTCGGAAAGAGACCCAGTACTTC
>TRBV12-1|.|.|TRBJ2-4
CASSPRLAATTKNIQYF
TGTGCCAGCAGCCCGCGTTTGGCGGCCACCACCAAAAACATTCAGTACTTC
>TRBV10-3|TRBD1|.|TRBJ1-1
CAISDRGQGGEAFF
TGTGCCATCAGTGATCGAGGACAGGGCGGGGAAGCTTTCTTT
>TRBV6-1|.|.|TRBJ2-7
CASRRGTGPSYEQYF
TGTGCCAGCAGAAGAGGGACGGGACCTTCCTACGAGCAGTACTTC
>TRBV4-3|TRBD1|.|TRBJ2-3
CASSQDTGGPDTQYF
TGCGCCAGCAGCCAAGACACAGGGGGCCCAGATACGCAGTATTTT
>TRBV27|TRBD1|.|TRBJ1-6
CASSEVTGSSPLHF
TGTGCCAGCAGCGAAGTGACAGGGAGCTCACCCCTCCACTTT
>TRBV5-6|TRBD2|.|TRBJ2-3
CASSLPLAGGSTDTQYF
TGTGCCAGCAGCTTGCCCCTAGCGGGAGGGAGCACAGATACGCAGTATTTT
>TRBV28|.|once|TRBJ2-2
CASSLYGAGELFF
TGTGCCAGCAGTTTATACGGGGCCGGGGAGCTGTTTTTT
>TRBV5-6|TRBD1|.|TRBJ1-3
CASSLAGQGAYF
TGTGCCAGCAGCTTGGCCGGGCAGGGGGCGTATTTT
>TRBV7-9|TRBD1|.|TRBJ2-5
CASSLQGALETQYF
TGTGCCAGCAGCCTACAGGGGGCTCTCGAGACCCAGTACTTC
>TRBV7-3|TRBD2|.|TRBJ2-1
CASSPTSGLFNEQFF
TGTGCCAGCAGCCCAACTAGCGGCCTCTTCAATGAGCAGTTCTTC
>TRBV30|.|.|TRBJ1-2
CAWSNTGYGYTF
TGTGCCTGGAGCAATACGGGCTATGGCTACACCTTC
>TRBV6-1|.|.|TRBJ2-3
CASSEAGSFTDTQYF
TGTGCCAGCAGTGAAGCGGGATCCTTCACAGATACGCAGTATTTT
>TRBV7-9|.|.|TRBJ2-7
CASSQSGERYEQYF
TGTGCCAGCTCCCAGTCGGGAGAACGGTACGAGCAGTACTTC
>TRBV28|.|.|TRBJ1-1
CASLENTEAFF
TGTGCCAGCCTAGAGAACACTGAAGCTTTCTTT
>TRBV5-1|.|.|TRBJ1-4
CASSQGPENEKLFF
TGCGCCAGCAGCCAGGGGCCAGAAAATGAAAAACTGTTTTTT
>TRBV7-2|.|.|TRBJ1-1
CASSLYGGSEAFF
TGTGCCAGCAGCTTATACGGTGGGTCTGAAGCTTTCTTT
>TRBV28|TRBD1|.|TRBJ1-1
CASRRDRGIEAFF
TGTGCCAGCAGACGGGACAGGGGAATAGAAGCTTTCTTT
>TRBV7-9|.|.|TRBJ2-1
CASSPLEYNEQFF
TGTGCCAGCAGCCCGCTAGAGTACAATGAGCAGTTCTTC
>TRBV10-3|.|.|TRBJ1-2
CASTTGTDYGYTF
TGTGCCAGCACGACCGGGACGGACTATGGCTACACCTTC
>TRBV25-1|TRBD1|.|TRBJ2-7
CASSYGTGGYEQYF
TGTGCCAGCAGCTACGGGACAGGGGGCTACGAGCAGTACTTC